The clone carrying this T cell receptor beta chain was detected ten times or more. Together with a sample-barcoded 5' primer, a J-beta primer mix was included in a second PCR lasting about 6 to 11 cycles. Every sample gave at least 2.5 million paired-end reads containing CDR3. TCRdb recomputed calls from the 5' RACE reads with MiXCR, one row per CDR3 protein. The table has more than 800,000 distinct CDR3 sequences, around 26% seen once. These data are taken from a study of blood T cells in healthy people across ages. CDR1 is SGHNT and CDR2 is YENEEA in the germline V gene. CDR3 length: 15 residues. With 2 bases removed from V and 5 bases from J, the gap between germline ends came to 13 bases.

The clonotype originates from a woman aged 80 or over in good health. Source material: blood. This sequence joins TRBV11-3 and TRBJ2-1; D is perhaps TRBD1 (6 bases). CDR3 sequence: CASSLTAGQNNEQFF. DNA of the CDR3: TGTGCCAGCAGCTTAACGGCTGGACAGAACAATGAGCAGTTCTTC.